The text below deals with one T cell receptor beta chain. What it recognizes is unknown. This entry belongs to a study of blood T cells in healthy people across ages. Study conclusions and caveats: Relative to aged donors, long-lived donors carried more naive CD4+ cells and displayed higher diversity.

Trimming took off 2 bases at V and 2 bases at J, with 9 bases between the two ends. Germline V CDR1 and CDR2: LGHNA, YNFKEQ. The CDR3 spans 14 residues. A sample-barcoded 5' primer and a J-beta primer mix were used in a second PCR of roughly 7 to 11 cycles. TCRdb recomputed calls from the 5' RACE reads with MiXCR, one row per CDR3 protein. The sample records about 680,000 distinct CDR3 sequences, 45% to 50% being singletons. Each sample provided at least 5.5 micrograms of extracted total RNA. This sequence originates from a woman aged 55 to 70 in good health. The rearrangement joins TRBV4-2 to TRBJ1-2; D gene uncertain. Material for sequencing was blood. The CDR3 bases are TGTGCCAGCAGCCAACCCGTAACCAACTATGGCTACACCTTC. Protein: CASSQPVTNYGYTF.